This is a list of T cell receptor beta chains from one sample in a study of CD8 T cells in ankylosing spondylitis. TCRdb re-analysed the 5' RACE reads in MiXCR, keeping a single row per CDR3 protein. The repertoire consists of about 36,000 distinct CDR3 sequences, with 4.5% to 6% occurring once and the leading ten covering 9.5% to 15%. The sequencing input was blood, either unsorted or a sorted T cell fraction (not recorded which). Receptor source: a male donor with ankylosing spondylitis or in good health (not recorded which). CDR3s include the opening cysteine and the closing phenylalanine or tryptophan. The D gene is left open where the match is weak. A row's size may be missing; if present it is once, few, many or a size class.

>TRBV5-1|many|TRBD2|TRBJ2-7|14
CASRTGTSEYEQYF
TGCGCCAGCAGGACCGGGACTAGCGAGTACGAGCAGTACTTC
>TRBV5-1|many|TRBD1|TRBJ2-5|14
CASSSGTAKETQYF
TGCGCCAGCAGCTCCGGGACAGCTAAAGAGACCCAGTACTTC
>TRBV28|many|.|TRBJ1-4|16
CASSLWQELTNEKLFF
TGTGCCAGCAGTTTATGGCAGGAATTAACTAATGAAAAACTGTTTTTT
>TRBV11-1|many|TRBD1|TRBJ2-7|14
CASSSDRFSIGLYF
TGTGCCAGCAGCTCGGACAGGTTTTCTATTGGGTTGTACTTC
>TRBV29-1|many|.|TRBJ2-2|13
CSVVVIDTGELFF
TGCAGCGTTGTAGTGATCGACACCGGGGAGCTGTTTTTT
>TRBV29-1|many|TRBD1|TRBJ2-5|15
CSGAPGQGQQETQYF
TGCAGCGGCGCTCCGGGACAGGGGCAACAAGAGACCCAGTACTTC
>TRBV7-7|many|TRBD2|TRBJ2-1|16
CASSASGRPFYNEQFF
TGTGCTAGCAGCGCCAGCGGGAGGCCCTTCTACAATGAGCAGTTCTTC
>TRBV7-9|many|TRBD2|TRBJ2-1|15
CASYFDTSGYNEQFF
TGTGCCAGCTACTTCGACACTAGCGGGTACAATGAGCAGTTCTTC
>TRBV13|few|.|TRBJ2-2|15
CASSLGPVGTGELFF
TGTGCCAGCAGCTTAGGCCCCGTCGGCACCGGGGAGCTGTTTTTT
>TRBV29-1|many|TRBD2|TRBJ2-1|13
CSVVAGGPGEQFF
TGCAGCGTTGTTGCGGGGGGGCCAGGGGAGCAGTTCTTC
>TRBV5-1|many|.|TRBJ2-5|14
CASSLLGQQETQYF
TGCGCCAGCAGCTTGTTAGGACAACAAGAGACCCAGTACTTC
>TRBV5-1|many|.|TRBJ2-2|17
CASSLAERQEYTGELFF
TGCGCCAGCAGCTTGGCCGAGAGACAGGAGTACACCGGGGAGCTGTTTTTT
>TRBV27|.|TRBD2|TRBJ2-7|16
CASSPGTSGSRNEQYF
TGTGCCAGCAGTCCCGGGACTAGCGGGAGTAGAAACGAGCAGTACTTC
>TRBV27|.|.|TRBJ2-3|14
CASRLRGGTDTQYF
TGTGCCAGCAGACTCCGCGGGGGCACAGATACGCAGTATTTT
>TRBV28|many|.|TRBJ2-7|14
CASRMTNPYREQYF
TGTGCCAGCAGAATGACAAACCCCTATCGGGAGCAGTACTTC
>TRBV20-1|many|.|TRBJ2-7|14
CSAARDTRSYEQYF
TGCAGTGCCGCCCGGGACACCCGCTCCTACGAGCAGTACTTC
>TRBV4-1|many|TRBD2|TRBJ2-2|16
CASSYGLAENTGELFF
TGCGCCAGCAGCTACGGACTAGCTGAGAACACCGGGGAGCTGTTTTTT
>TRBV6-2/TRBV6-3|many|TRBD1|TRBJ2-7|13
CATKFGQVYEQYF
TGTGCCACCAAGTTCGGACAGGTCTACGAGCAGTACTTC